This T cell receptor (beta chain) stems from a study of blood T cell repertoires in COVID-19 (dated by TCRdb to the early 2020s). Context from the whole study: The collaborator samples originated in the United States, Italy and Spain and spanned the acute and convalescent phases of COVID-19. The prospective study material was composed of cDNA or gDNA derived from T cells, B-cell-depleted T cells, or PBMCs. Subjects who had been exposed to COVID-19, were actively infected with it, or had recovered from it provided the deeply sampled blood TCRbeta repertoires that made up the dataset. A freely available public database, intended as a resource for researchers studying the immune response to SARS-CoV-2, is where the repertoires were released. The samples were drawn from two sources: the first 160 participants of the ongoing ImmuneRACE study, and 950 to 1,500 subjects contributed by 6 global collaborators. The sample metadata nearly always contained a de-identified subject ID, COVID-19 status, age in years and sex. Where available, HLA class I and class II types were obtained from metadata supplied by the sample provider rather than from assay-based typing.

Enrolling through a virtual design, the prospective study's participants ranged in age from about 18 to 89 years and lived across 20 to 30 United States geographic areas. To assign participants to cohorts, the prospective study relied on clinical history that participants themselves reported in a screening survey and a study questionnaire. Recovered participants in ImmuneRACE Cohort 3 were defined by two consecutive negative NP/OP PCR tests, clearance by a healthcare professional, or resolution of symptoms. In the prospective study, mobile phlebotomists collected whole blood, serum and a nasopharyngeal or oropharyngeal swab from each participant. Prospective study participants could optionally give additional blood draws and questionnaires over an approximately 2-month period. Prospective study blood samples were shipped either frozen or at room temperature before DNA extraction. TCRbeta CDR3 regions were amplified from genomic DNA by means of the immunoSEQ Assay, a bias-controlled multiplex PCR. On the study's bioinformatics: The number of nucleated cells in each sample was estimated from the amplification of reference gene primers within the assay. To quantify the absolute abundance of each unique TCRbeta CDR3 rearrangement, sequence reads were collapsed and filtered. For each sample, productive Simpson clonality was calculated as the square root of Simpson's diversity index across productive rearrangements. As stored in TCRdb, this immuneACCESS dataset retains in-frame rearrangements with V and J assigned. A fraction of the clones does not appear; measured against another copy, unresolved V genes explain less than half of the discrepancy, and the remainder lacks a known reason. The D gene and trimming were derived from the DNA, and the V and J assignments and clone size from that table. Across this sample there are around 300,000 clones, with 70% to 90% seen only once. The ten largest clones capture approximately 1% of the sample.

The CDR3 numbers 13 residues from cysteine through phenylalanine. The CDR3 DNA has 39 bases and is translated from base 1. The germline V gene yields SGHTA for CDR1 and FQGNSA for CDR2. Clipping removes 5 bases from V and 9 bases from J, with 9 as the unmatched junction base count. On this clone itself: Its antigen target is currently unknown. Within one base of it there is no much larger clone, and no base qualities were kept.

Study-level results and caveats: Clinical and demographic metadata were provided uncurated, with the amount varying by source and participant.

What was sequenced was PBMCs or T cells enriched from blood (not recorded which). This receptor was taken from a woman in her 30s who had recovered from COVID-19. The V gene is TRBV7-2 and the J gene is TRBJ2-7, and 8 bases in between align with TRBD1. The DNA sequence is as follows: TGTGCCAGCAGCCCAAGGAGGACAGGGCGGCAGTACTTC. This gives the protein CASSPRRTGRQYF.